This TCR beta chain was retrieved from a study of blood T cell repertoires in COVID-19. At the level of the study: Sample material is recorded as cDNA or gDNA derived from T cells, B-cell-depleted T cells, or PBMCs.

The sample holds a few counts of this clone. Per the study methods: For nucleated cells, counts were estimated from reference gene primer amplification. Method: immunoSEQ multiplex PCR; TCRdb's copy keeps in-frame clones and lacks some. Clone size and V and J calls were adopted from that table, with D and trimming inferred from the DNA. Of tens of thousands of clones listed, more than 75% are singletons. Between the trimmed V and J ends, which lost 1 base and 0 bases, there was a span of 7 bases. This CDR3 is built from 15 residues. CDR1 is MGHRA, CDR2 YSYEKL, per germline. The genes are TRBV4-1 and TRBJ1-5, with D hard to call. The receptor was derived from a human donor in a cohort sampled during active COVID-19. The sample comprised peripheral blood. The CDR3 DNA reads TGCGCCAGCAGCCAAGCGGGTTATAGCAATCAGCCCCAGCATTTT. It codes for CASSQAGYSNQPQHF.